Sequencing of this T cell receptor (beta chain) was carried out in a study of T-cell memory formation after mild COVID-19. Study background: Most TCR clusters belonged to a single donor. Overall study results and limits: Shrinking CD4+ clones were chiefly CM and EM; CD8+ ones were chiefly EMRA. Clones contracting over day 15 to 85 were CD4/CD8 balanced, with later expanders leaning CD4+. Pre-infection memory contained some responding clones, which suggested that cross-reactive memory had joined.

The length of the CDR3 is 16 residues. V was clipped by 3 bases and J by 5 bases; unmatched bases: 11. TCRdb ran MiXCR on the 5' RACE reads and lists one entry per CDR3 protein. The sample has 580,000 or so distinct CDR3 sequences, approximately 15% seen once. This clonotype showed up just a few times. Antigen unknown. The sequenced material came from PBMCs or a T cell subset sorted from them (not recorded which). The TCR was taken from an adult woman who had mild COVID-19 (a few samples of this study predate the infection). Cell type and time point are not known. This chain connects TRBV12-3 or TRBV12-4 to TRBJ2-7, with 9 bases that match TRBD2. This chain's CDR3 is CASSFRSSGVFHEQYF. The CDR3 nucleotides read TGTGCCAGCAGTTTTAGGTCTAGCGGGGTGTTCCACGAGCAGTACTTC.